This T cell receptor beta chain is from a study of blood T cell repertoires in COVID-19. Study-wide background: The United States, Italy and Spain supplied acute and convalescent COVID-19 samples. T cells, B-cell-depleted T cells, or PBMCs provided the cDNA or gDNA that served as material.

Original processing notes: Estimates of nucleated cell counts were drawn from the amplification of reference gene primers. Assay used: immunoSEQ multiplex PCR; TCRdb lists only in-frame clones, some missing. The DNA was the basis for D and trimming; V, J and clone size are from that table. This sample has 200,000 to 250,000 clones; around 89% occur once, and the top ten carry roughly 3%. The CDR3 has 15 amino acids. Germline V gene sequence: CDR1 SGHNT, CDR2 YENEEA. Trimming shortened V by 5 bases and J by 1 base, and 13 bases separated the two germline ends. The sample was peripheral blood. The sequence came from a man aged 25-45 years with COVID-19, enrolled during active disease. The chain uses TRBV11-3 and TRBJ2-3; a weak D match, TRBD2 (5 bases). CDR3 sequence (DNA): TGTGCCAGCAGCCCAGGTCAGGAGGGCACAGATACGCAGTATTTT. Residues: CASSPGQEGTDTQYF.